A selection of T cell receptor beta chains follows, all from one sample in a study of control samples from healthy donors and cancer patients. Here immunoSEQ multiplex PCR was the method, and the copy in TCRdb shows in-frame clones only, minus some. Among some 100,000 clones listed, 85% to 95% were seen once. The sequenced material came from blood. The receptors here all came from a man younger than 35 in good health. The CDR3 runs from the conserved cysteine through the conserved F or W. A D gene is named only where the DNA matches it firmly. The listing skips clone size in some rows; elsewhere it reads once, few, many or a size class.

>TRBJ2-1|TRBV2|.|TRBD2
CASSVRPGREVYNEQFF
TGTGCCAGCAGTGTGAGGCCTGGGAGGGAAGTCTACAATGAGCAGTTCTTC
>TRBJ1-2|TRBV6-2/TRBV6-3|.|.
CASSYGGPGGYTF
TGTGCCAGCAGTTACGGGGGGCCTGGTGGCTACACCTTC
>TRBJ1-1|TRBV15|.|.
CATSRSGGTHTEAFF
TGTGCCACCAGCAGATCGGGAGGAACCCACACTGAAGCTTTCTTT
>TRBJ1-1|TRBV2|.|.
CASSEDLGGGNTEAFF
TGTGCCAGCAGTGAAGATTTGGGGGGAGGGAACACTGAAGCTTTCTTT
>TRBJ2-7|TRBV2|.|.
CASLQGSYEQYF
TGTGCCAGCCTCCAGGGATCCTACGAGCAGTACTTC
>TRBJ2-1|TRBV27|.|TRBD1
CASSLMGQGANEQFF
TGTGCCAGCAGTTTAATGGGACAGGGCGCCAATGAGCAGTTCTTC
>TRBJ2-7|TRBV9|.|TRBD2
CASSVTSGSGYEQYF
TGTGCCAGCAGCGTAACTAGCGGGAGTGGGTACGAGCAGTACTTC
>TRBJ2-3|TRBV29-1|.|TRBD2
CSDGTSGDTDTQYF
TGCAGCGACGGGACTAGCGGGGACACAGATACGCAGTATTTT
>TRBJ1-5|TRBV19|once|TRBD1
CASSLMGSGGHNQPQHF
TGTGCCAGTAGTTTGATGGGTTCAGGGGGACACAATCAGCCCCAGCATTTT
>TRBJ1-2|TRBV5-1|.|.
CASSLGRSNYGYTF
TGCGCCAGCAGCTTGGGCAGGTCTAACTATGGCTACACCTTC
>TRBJ2-5|TRBV6-2/TRBV6-3|.|.
CASGLGVGTQYF
TGTGCCAGCGGCCTGGGGGTGGGGACCCAGTACTTC
>TRBJ2-7|TRBV9|.|TRBD2
CASSVGASGTYEQYF
TGTGCCAGCAGCGTAGGGGCTAGCGGAACCTACGAGCAGTACTTC
>TRBJ1-1|TRBV6-2/TRBV6-3|.|.
CASSYQEEEEAFF
TGTGCCAGCAGTTACCAGGAGGAGGAAGAAGCTTTCTTT
>TRBJ1-1|TRBV5-1|.|.
CASSLLTMVSTEAFF
TGCGCCAGCAGCCTCCTGACTATGGTGTCCACTGAAGCTTTCTTT
>TRBJ2-3|TRBV19|.|TRBD2
CASSIPPGLADADTQYF
TGTGCCAGTAGTATACCCCCGGGACTAGCCGACGCAGATACGCAGTATTTT
>TRBJ2-5|TRBV5-1|.|TRBD1
CASSQGQGQETQYF
TGCGCCAGCAGCCAGGGACAGGGACAAGAGACCCAGTACTTC
>TRBJ1-1|TRBV11-2|.|.
CASSQNGQNTEAFF
TGTGCCAGCAGCCAAAACGGACAGAACACTGAAGCTTTCTTT
>TRBJ1-2|TRBV5-4|once|TRBD1
CASSLSLRQGNYGYTF
TGTGCCAGCAGCTTGTCCCTAAGACAGGGGAACTATGGCTACACCTTC
>TRBJ1-2|TRBV6-6|.|TRBD1
CASSLLDRVDNYGYTF
TGTGCCAGCAGCTTACTGGACAGGGTAGATAACTATGGCTACACCTTC
>TRBJ2-3|TRBV7-9|.|.
CASSRMDTQYF
TGTGCCAGCAGCAGGATGGATACGCAGTATTTT
>TRBJ1-4|TRBV7-8|.|TRBD1
CASKDRGREKLFF
TGTGCCAGCAAGGACAGGGGGCGTGAAAAACTGTTTTTT
>TRBJ1-1|TRBV7-2|.|.
CASSFRGTTEAFF
TGTGCCAGCAGCTTCAGGGGAACCACTGAAGCTTTCTTT
>TRBJ1-1|TRBV5-1|.|.
CASSLRQGLRNTEAFF
TGCGCCAGCAGCTTGCGCCAGGGGTTGAGGAACACTGAAGCTTTCTTT
>TRBJ2-1|TRBV7-3|.|.
CASSLTRDPDHEQFF
TGTGCCAGCAGCTTAACGAGGGATCCCGACCATGAGCAGTTCTTC
>TRBJ1-4|TRBV14|.|.
CASSQDTYLKVGEKLFF
TGTGCCAGCAGCCAAGATACGTACTTAAAGGTGGGGGAAAAACTGTTTTTT
>TRBJ1-2|TRBV27|.|TRBD1
CASSLSRDRESTNYGYTF
TGTGCCAGCAGTTTAAGTAGGGACAGGGAGTCTACTAACTATGGCTACACCTTC
>TRBJ2-3|TRBV19|.|.
CATSRGGHTDTQYF
TGTGCCACCAGTCGAGGGGGTCACACAGATACGCAGTATTTT
>TRBJ1-6|TRBV15|.|.
CATSRDQQNNSPLHF
TGTGCCACCAGCAGAGATCAGCAGAATAATTCACCCCTCCACTTT
>TRBJ1-2|TRBV7-6|.|TRBD1
CASSRLSGTENYGYTF
TGTGCCAGCAGTCGACTATCCGGGACAGAGAACTATGGCTACACCTTC
>TRBJ1-3|TRBV3-1/TRBV3-2|.|.
CASSHGFSGNTIYF
TGTGCCAGCAGCCACGGATTCTCTGGAAACACCATATATTTT
>TRBJ2-1|TRBV7-3|.|TRBD2
CASSLWLAGGNEQFF
TGTGCCAGCAGCTTATGGCTAGCGGGCGGGAATGAGCAGTTCTTC
>TRBJ1-2|TRBV14|.|.
CASSRQATYGYTF
TGTGCCAGCAGTCGACAGGCCACGTATGGCTACACCTTC
>TRBJ2-7|TRBV29-1|.|.
CSVGEVHPSEQYF
TGCAGCGTTGGGGAGGTCCACCCTTCCGAGCAGTACTTC
>TRBJ1-1|TRBV5-1|.|.
CASRTTNTEAFF
TGCGCCAGCCGGACTACGAACACTGAAGCTTTCTTT
>TRBJ2-2|TRBV6-5|.|.
CASSVAESAGELFF
TGTGCCAGCAGCGTTGCTGAGTCGGCCGGGGAGCTGTTTTTT
>TRBJ1-2|TRBV18|.|TRBD1
CASSPGTGRSSYTF
TGTGCCAGCTCACCAGGGACAGGGCGTTCTAGCTACACCTTC
>TRBJ2-7|TRBV21-1|.|.
CASSHGTGGKYEQYF
TGTGCCAGCAGCCACGGGACAGGGGGTAAATACGAGCAGTACTTC
>TRBJ2-5|TRBV5-1|.|TRBD1
CASSISGQGETQYF
TGCGCCAGCAGCATCTCCGGACAGGGAGAGACCCAGTACTTC
>TRBJ1-5|TRBV2|.|.
CASRATGNQPQHF
TGTGCCAGCAGGGCGACAGGCAATCAGCCCCAGCATTTT
>TRBJ2-1|TRBV6-5|.|.
CASRHTDSNEQFF
TGTGCCAGCAGACACACCGACAGCAATGAGCAGTTCTTC
>TRBJ2-5|TRBV20-1|.|.
CSASGLGPAETQYF
TGCAGTGCTAGTGGCCTGGGGCCAGCTGAGACCCAGTACTTC
>TRBJ1-3|TRBV7-9|few|.
CASSFDLGSGNTIYF
TGTGCCAGCAGCTTTGATTTGGGCTCTGGAAACACCATATATTTT
>TRBJ1-6|TRBV3-1/TRBV3-2|.|.
CASSQVENSPLHF
TGTGCCAGCAGCCAAGTTGAGAATTCACCCCTCCACTTT
>TRBJ1-2|TRBV2|.|.
CASSEQGRLGYTF
TGTGCCAGCAGTGAACAAGGCAGGCTTGGCTACACCTTC
>TRBJ1-2|TRBV5-1|.|.
CASRIYREIDGYTF
TGCGCCAGCAGGATTTACAGGGAGATAGATGGCTACACCTTC
>TRBJ1-1|TRBV27|.|.
CASSSGLTNTEAFF
TGTGCCAGCAGCTCCGGCCTCACGAACACTGAAGCTTTCTTT
>TRBJ2-5|TRBV11-3|once|TRBD2
CASSYPLAGEETQYF
TGTGCCAGCAGCTATCCACTAGCGGGAGAAGAGACCCAGTACTTC
>TRBJ1-1|TRBV5-8|.|TRBD1
CASSRFSGTGGPEAFF
TGTGCCAGCAGCCGTTTTTCCGGGACAGGGGGACCTGAAGCTTTCTTT
>TRBJ2-2|TRBV9|.|.
CASSPRGGDPNHAGELFF
TGTGCCAGCAGCCCGAGGGGGGGGGACCCGAACCACGCCGGGGAGCTGTTTTTT
>TRBJ2-7|TRBV27|.|.
CASSLSNTGTYEQYF
TGTGCCAGCAGTTTATCGAACACAGGGACCTACGAGCAGTACTTC
>TRBJ1-1|TRBV7-2|once|.
CASSLVAGTNTEAFF
TGTGCCAGCAGCTTAGTTGCCGGGACCAACACTGAAGCTTTCTTT
>TRBJ2-7|TRBV6-5|.|TRBD1
CASSYSPTGVAYEQYF
TGTGCCAGCAGTTACTCTCCCACAGGGGTAGCCTACGAGCAGTACTTC
>TRBJ1-2|TRBV15|.|.
CATSSLSGTVYGYTF
TGTGCCACCAGCAGCCTATCAGGGACGGTCTATGGCTACACCTTC
>TRBJ1-2|TRBV4-2|.|.
CASSQDLTTGWDGYTF
TGTGCCAGCAGCCAAGATCTTACCACAGGATGGGATGGCTACACCTTC
>TRBJ1-4|TRBV28|.|.
CASTTGANEKLFF
TGTGCCTCGACTACGGGGGCTAATGAAAAACTGTTTTTT
>TRBJ2-7|TRBV4-1|.|TRBD2
CASSQGVGGYEQYF
TGCGCCAGCAGCCAAGGCGTCGGGGGGTACGAGCAGTACTTC
>TRBJ1-6|TRBV27|.|.
CASSSSGSPLHF
TGTGCCAGCAGTTCCTCAGGGTCACCCCTCCACTTT
>TRBJ1-4|TRBV29-1|.|.
CSAAGILAEKLFF
TGCAGCGCAGCAGGGATTTTGGCTGAAAAACTGTTTTTT
>TRBJ1-4|TRBV25-1|.|.
CASRQGNEKLFF
TGTGCCAGCAGGCAGGGAAATGAAAAACTGTTTTTT